Listed here are 31 T cell receptor beta chains from one sample, sequenced in a study of cytomegalovirus exposure and HLA in healthy donors. PCR employed 60 Vbeta and 13 Jbeta primers. Assay used: immunoSEQ multiplex PCR; TCRdb lists only in-frame clones, some missing. The data contain about 110,000 clones, approximately 71% of them singletons. What was sequenced was PBMCs. These receptors were collected from a woman in her 70s in good health and CMV-seropositive.

The chain joins TRBV6-5 to TRBJ1-1, with D possibly TRBD1 on 5 matching bases. CDR1 MNHEY and CDR2 SVGAGI come from the germline V gene. The CDR3 has 14 amino acids. V was clipped by 3 bases and J by 0 bases, with 8 bases between them. In DNA form, the CDR3 reads TGTGCCAGCAGTTATAGGGGAATGAACACTGAAGCTTTCTTT. Translating it yields CASSYRGMNTEAFF.

The J gene is TRBJ2-5, the V gene TRBV29-1, with TRBD2 matching 7 bases. The germline V gene has CDR1 SQVTM and CDR2 ANQGSEA. V shed 6 bases, J shed 2 bases, and the junction held 9 bases outside the gene matches. The CDR3 contains 14 residues. Here the CDR3 reads CSVESRGVQETQYF. The CDR3 coding sequence is TGCAGCGTGGAAAGTCGGGGGGTACAAGAGACCCAGTACTTC.

This clone was picked up a small number of times. The chain employs TRBV7-2 and TRBJ2-5, with TRBD1 matching over 8 bases. Per germline, CDR1 SGHTA and CDR2 FQGNSA. V dropped 4 bases and J dropped 4; count of bases not matched to a gene: 8. The CDR3 extends over 15 amino acids. The CDR3 loop is CASSYTSRGLETQYF. The CDR3, as DNA: TGTGCCAGCAGCTACACGTCCAGGGGGCTAGAGACCCAGTACTTC.

The CDR3 sequence: CASSHQQGANTIYF. The CDR3, as DNA: TGTGCCAGCAGCCACCAGCAGGGGGCGAACACCATATATTTT. This sequence joins TRBV6-6 and TRBJ1-3, with 8 nucleotides matching TRBD1. After removal of 6 bases from V and 7 bases from J, the junction contained 8 bases not matched to a gene. Germline-derived CDR1 and CDR2 are MNHNY and SVGAGI (reference sequence). The CDR3 is 14 amino acids.

This clone was observed a handful of times. This chain connects TRBV5-8 to TRBJ1-3; D gene ambiguous. V lost 4 bases to trimming and J lost 4 bases, with 12 bases between them. The CDR3 length is 14 residues. The germline CDR1 and CDR2 sequences are SGHTS and YDEGEE. The CDR3 spells CASSHRSTGNTIYF. In DNA, the CDR3 is TGTGCCAGCAGCCATAGATCAACCGGAAACACCATATATTTT.

The chain links TRBV10-3 to TRBJ1-1, with D uncertain. The CDR3 totals 15 residues. V lost 5 bases and J 2 bases, leaving 15 bases between the germline ends. Per the germline V gene, CDR1 is ENHRY and CDR2 is SYGVKD. The CDR3 coding sequence is TGTGCCATCAGTTCCCAATTGGGCAAAAACACTGAAGCTTTCTTT. Its translation: CAISSQLGKNTEAFF.

This chain links TRBV5-4 with TRBJ2-3, with 10 nucleotides matching TRBD2. CDR1 SGHNT and CDR2 YYREEE come from the germline V gene (reference sequence). The CDR3 runs 15 residues. V trimming: 5 bases; J trimming: 1 base; junction bases outside the gene matches: 4. CDR3 in DNA: TGTGCCAGCAGTCATACTAGCGGGGGCACAGATACGCAGTATTTT. It codes for CASSHTSGGTDTQYF.

This clone was counted only a few times. The chain couples TRBV5-4 to TRBJ1-4; TRBD1 agrees at 9 bases. CDR1 is SGHNT and CDR2 is YYREEE in the germline V gene (reference sequence). This CDR3 comprises 14 residues. V gave up 5 bases and J gave up 8 bases; unmatched junction bases: 7. Here the CDR3 DNA reads TGTGCCAGCAGTTTACAGGGGGCGGGGGAAAAACTGTTTTTT. As protein: CASSLQGAGEKLFF.

The genes are TRBV6-5 and TRBJ1-4; perhaps TRBD1 as D (6 bases). In germline, CDR1 is MNHEY, CDR2 SVGAGI. Trimming left V 0 bases short and J 8 bases short, with 13 bases between. The CDR3 extends over 15 amino acids. The CDR3: CASSYSTGGGEKLFF. The CDR3 DNA follows: TGTGCCAGCAGTTACTCGACTGGGGGCGGGGAAAAACTGTTTTTT.

The V gene is TRBV18, the J gene TRBJ1-1; the D is unclear. V was shortened by 2 bases and J by 5 bases, with 12 bases between the two germline ends. CDR1 is KGHSH, CDR2 LQKENI, per germline. This CDR3 has 14 residues. The CDR3 sequence is CASSPERGGTEAFF. The CDR3 DNA reads TGTGCCAGCTCACCAGAACGGGGAGGAACTGAAGCTTTCTTT. Together with reference TRBV18 and TRBJ1-1, the CDR3 gives the full variable domain: NAGVMQNPRHLVRRRGQEARLRCSPMKGHSHVYWYRQLPEEGLKFMVYLQKENIIDESGMPKERFSAEFPKEGPSILRIQQVVRGDSAAYFCASSPERGGTEAFFGQGTRLTVV.

The chain links TRBV4-1 to TRBJ1-2, with TRBD1 matching over 10 bases. The CDR3 is made up of 16 amino acids. The V gene end was trimmed by 1 base and the J gene end by 0 bases; junction bases not matched to a gene: 2. From germline, CDR1 is MGHRA and CDR2 YSYEKL. The CDR3 DNA reads TGCGCCAGCAGCCAAGGGACAGGGGGAACTAACTATGGCTACACCTTC. Its translation: CASSQGTGGTNYGYTF.

This clone was detected once. V and J are TRBV30 and TRBJ2-1, with TRBD1 matching over 8 bases. The CDR3 is 12 amino acids. V lost 2 bases to trimming and J lost 7 bases; unmatched junction nucleotides: 1. Germline loops: CDR1 GTSNPN, CDR2 SVGIG (reference sequence). The CDR3 loop is CAWSWTGNEQFF. The CDR3 bases are TGTGCCTGGAGTTGGACAGGGAATGAGCAGTTCTTC.

This chain connects TRBV5-5 to TRBJ2-2; tentatively, D is TRBD2 (5 bases). Germline CDR1 SGHKS, CDR2 YYEKEE (reference sequence). There are 14 residues in the CDR3. V dropped 4 bases and J dropped 4 bases, with 11 bases sitting between them. In nucleotides, the CDR3 is TGTGCCAGCAGCCCGGACGGGGTCACCGGGGAGCTGTTTTTT. Translated: CASSPDGVTGELFF.

This clone was found a few times. This chain joins TRBV7-2 and TRBJ2-3; a weak D match, TRBD2 (6 bases). V was clipped by 5 bases and J by 2 bases, with 8 bases between them. This CDR3 region has 13 residues. Germline V gene lookup returns CDR1 SGHTA and CDR2 FQGNSA. The CDR3 reads CASSAGFTDTQYF. Here the CDR3 DNA reads TGTGCCAGCAGCGCGGGATTCACAGATACGCAGTATTTT.

In its sample, this clone was seen once. V and J are TRBV6-1 and TRBJ1-2, with a tentative D call TRBD1 (6 bases). The CDR3 consists of 15 residues. Looked up from germline, CDR1 is MNHNS and CDR2 is SASEGT. V was trimmed by 2 bases and J by 4 bases, leaving 14 bases between them. For the CDR3, the DNA is TGTGCCAGCAGTGAAACGGGGGGGGCCCCCTATGGCTACACCTTC. Protein sequence: CASSETGGAPYGYTF.

V gene TRBV29-1 combines with J gene TRBJ1-4, with 7 bases lining up with TRBD1. Looked up from germline, CDR1 is SQVTM and CDR2 is ANQGSEA. This CDR3 comprises 15 residues. The junction had 16 bases not matched to a gene; V was cut back by 7 bases and J by 8 bases. The CDR3 nucleotides are TGCAGCGCGGCCTCAGAGGGGACAGTGTACGAAAAACTGTTTTTT. Its protein product is CSAASEGTVYEKLFF.

This rearrangement joins TRBV30 to TRBJ1-3, with 8 bases that match TRBD1. The CDR3 spans 15 residues. The V segment lost 1 base and the J segment 1 base; nucleotides outside the gene matches: 3. CDR1 and CDR2 (germline): GTSNPN, SVGIG (reference sequence). This CDR3 reads CAWSGTGGSGNTIYF. The CDR3 DNA reads TGTGCCTGGAGTGGTACAGGGGGATCTGGAAACACCATATATTTT.

This clone appeared a few times. J is TRBJ1-2 and V is TRBV28; no firm D call. V lost 8 bases and J 4 bases, leaving 11 bases between the germline ends. Looked up from germline, CDR1 is MDHEN and CDR2 is SYDVKM. The CDR3 sequence is 12 residues long. CDR3 residues: CASEGMVYGYTF. In DNA, the CDR3 is TGTGCCAGCGAGGGCATGGTCTATGGCTACACCTTC.

The chain employs TRBV18 and TRBJ2-1, with 10 nucleotides matching TRBD1. Germline CDR1 is KGHSH and CDR2 is LQKENI. V shed 0 bases, J shed 4 bases, and the junction held 0 bases outside the gene matches. The CDR3 is 15 amino acids. CDR3 sequence reads: CASSPPGQGYNEQFF. The CDR3 region has the DNA TGTGCCAGCTCACCACCGGGACAGGGGTACAATGAGCAGTTCTTC.

V is TRBV29-1 and J is TRBJ2-5, with a tentative D call TRBD1 (6 bases). The DNA end lines up better with TRBJ2-7; the J call may be wrong. CDR1 and CDR2 from the germline V gene are SQVTM and ANQGSEA. The CDR3 is 13 residues long. CDR3 residues: CSVGDTTSYEQYF. The CDR3 bases are TGCAGCGTTGGGGACACTACCTCCTACGAGCAGTACTTC.

The chain links TRBV11-2 to TRBJ1-1; tentatively, D is TRBD1 (6 bases). CDR1 is SGHAT, CDR2 FQNNGV, per germline. Trimming cost V 3 bases and J 1 base, with 9 bases left between them. The length of the CDR3 is 14 residues. The CDR3 sequence is CASSFGGPNTEAFF. The CDR3, as DNA: TGTGCCAGCAGCTTCGGGGGGCCGAACACTGAAGCTTTCTTT.

The CDR3 bases are TGCAGTGTGCGGGCTTTTAAGGGCTACACCTTC. This sequence encodes CSVRAFKGYTF. The chain uses TRBV20-1 and TRBJ1-2; D is ambiguous. Trimming cost V 7 bases and J 8 bases, with 14 bases left between them. CDR1 and CDR2 (germline): DFQATT, SNEGSKA (reference sequence). This CDR3 is built from 11 residues.

This clone came up a few times. The rearrangement joins TRBV12-1 to TRBJ1-5. TRBV12-1 is classified as a pseudogene. The CDR3 runs 20 residues. CDR3 in amino acids: CASSLPPGRVANYSNQPQHF. CDR3 DNA: TGTGCCAGCAGCTTGCCCCCCGGGAGGGTCGCAAATTATAGCAATCAGCCCCAGCATTTT.

This clone appeared a few times. This rearrangement joins TRBV5-6 to TRBJ1-3; a possible D gene is TRBD1 (5 bases). The germline V gene encodes CDR1 SGHDT and CDR2 YYEEEE. The CDR3 spans 15 residues. Trimming removed 4 bases from V and 2 bases from J, with 13 bases in between. CDR3 sequence reads: CASSGRGLAGNTIYF. As DNA, the CDR3 is TGTGCCAGCAGCGGGAGGGGACTTGCTGGAAACACCATATATTTT.

This sequence joins TRBV10-3 and TRBJ1-6, with 8 bases lining up with TRBD1. Germline V CDR1 and CDR2: ENHRY, SYGVKD. J gave up 7 bases and V 6 bases, and 8 bases lay outside the gene matches. This CDR3 region has 15 residues. Here the CDR3 reads CAISPQGAQNSPLHF. CDR3 DNA sequence: TGTGCCATCAGCCCCCAGGGGGCGCAAAATTCACCCCTCCACTTT.

CDR3 loop: CASGMTGSYGYTF. The CDR3 DNA sequence: TGTGCCAGTGGAATGACAGGGAGCTATGGCTACACCTTC. The chain combines TRBV19 with TRBJ1-2; TRBD1 agrees at 7 bases. Germline lookup yields CDR1 LNHDA and CDR2 SQIVND (reference sequence). Losses at the gene ends were 8 bases for V and 4 bases for J; bases not matched to a gene: 7. CDR3 length: 13 amino acids.

The DNA for the CDR3 is TGCGCCAGCAGGGATACAGCTGGGGGACTCAGTGAAGCTTTCTTT. Residues: CASRDTAGGLSEAFF. V is TRBV4-3 and J is TRBJ1-1; a weak D match, TRBD1 (5 bases). There are 15 residues in the CDR3. CDR1 is LGHNA, CDR2 YSLEER, per germline. V was pared by 6 bases and J by 7 bases, with 21 bases between.

The CDR3, as DNA: TGCGCCAGCAGCCAAGGACAGGGGGCATACAATGAGCAGTTCTTC. Translation: CASSQGQGAYNEQFF. V is TRBV5-1 and J is TRBJ2-1; 11 bases align to TRBD1. Germline values: CDR1 SGHRS, CDR2 YFSETQ. This CDR3 is built from 15 residues. V was clipped by 4 bases and J by 4 bases; unmatched bases: 4.

The CDR3 nucleotides are TGTGCCAGCAGTCCCACAGGGGAAGGATATGGCTACACCTTC. Residues: CASSPTGEGYGYTF. V and J are TRBV6-6 and TRBJ1-2; 7 bases match TRBD1. The CDR3 has 14 amino acids. Trimming at V came to 5 bases and at J to 5 bases, leaving 8 bases not matched to a gene. Germline V CDR1 and CDR2: MNHNY, SVGAGI (reference sequence).

The gene calls are TRBV15 and TRBJ1-4; D unresolved. The germline CDR1 and CDR2 sequences are LNHNV and YYDKDF (reference sequence). The V and J ends lost 5 bases and 5 bases respectively, with 15 bases between them. This CDR3 comprises 15 residues. The CDR3 coding sequence is TGTGCCACCAGCCGCGACCCCGGCGGAAATGAAAAACTGTTTTTT. This codes for CATSRDPGGNEKLFF.

DNA for the CDR3: TGTGCCAGCAGCTTGAGTGCTCAAGAGACCCAGTACTTC. Translation gives CASSLSAQETQYF. The J gene is TRBJ2-5, the V gene TRBV7-3; D is uncertain. Trimming stripped 3 bases from V and 2 bases from J, with 7 bases between. Germline V lookup: CDR1 SGHTA, CDR2 FQGTGA. This CDR3 has 13 amino acids.